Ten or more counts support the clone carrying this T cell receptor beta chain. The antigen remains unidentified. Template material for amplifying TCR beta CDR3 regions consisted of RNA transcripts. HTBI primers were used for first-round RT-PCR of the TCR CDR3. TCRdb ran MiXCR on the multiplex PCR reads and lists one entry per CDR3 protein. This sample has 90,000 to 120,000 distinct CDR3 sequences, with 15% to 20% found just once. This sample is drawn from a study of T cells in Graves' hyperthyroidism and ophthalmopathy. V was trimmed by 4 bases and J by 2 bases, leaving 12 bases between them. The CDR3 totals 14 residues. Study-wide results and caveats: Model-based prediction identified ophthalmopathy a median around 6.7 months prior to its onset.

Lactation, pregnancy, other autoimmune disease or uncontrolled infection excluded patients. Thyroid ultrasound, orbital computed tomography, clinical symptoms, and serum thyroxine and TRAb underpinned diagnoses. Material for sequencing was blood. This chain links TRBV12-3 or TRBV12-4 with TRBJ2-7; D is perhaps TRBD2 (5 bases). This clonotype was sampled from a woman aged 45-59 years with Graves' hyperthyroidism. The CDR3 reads CASSSGLQPYEQYF. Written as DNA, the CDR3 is TGTGCCAGCAGTTCAGGACTCCAGCCCTACGAGCAGTACTTC.